These 25 T cell receptor beta chains originate from one sample sequenced in a study of response to subunit inactivated influenza vaccine. TCRdb reprocessed the RT-PCR reads via MiXCR and lists one record per CDR3 protein. This sample has about 610,000 distinct CDR3 sequences, with 14% found just once. Sample: PBMCs from blood, taken 11 to 12 days after vaccination. These receptors were taken from a man in his forties or fifties who received an inactivated influenza vaccine.

This clonotype was picked up a small number of times. The chain carries TRBV2 and TRBJ2-3; 9 nucleotides align to TRBD2. The CDR3 contains 16 residues. The V segment lost 3 bases and the J segment 8 bases; nucleotides outside the gene matches: 12. Germline lookup yields CDR1 SNHLY and CDR2 FYNNEI. The CDR3 DNA reads as TGTGCCAGCAGTGAGAAAGCGGGAGGACTCCGCGGTACGCAGTATTTT. Translating gives CASSEKAGGLRGTQYF.

The genes are TRBV18 and TRBJ1-2, with 8 bases lining up with TRBD1. Trimming at V came to 3 bases and at J to 2 bases, leaving 5 bases not matched to a gene. This CDR3 is built from 15 residues. Germline values: CDR1 KGHSH, CDR2 LQKENI. The CDR3 nucleotides are TGTGCCAGCTCACCTCGGACAGGGAACAACTATGGCTACACCTTC. It yields the protein CASSPRTGNNYGYTF.

The V call is TRBV15, the J call TRBJ2-2, with 9 bases lining up with TRBD1. Germline V lookup: CDR1 LNHNV, CDR2 YYDKDF (reference sequence). Losses at the gene ends were 3 bases for V and 9 bases for J; bases not matched to a gene: 11. The CDR3 has 16 amino acids. CDR3 in amino acids: CATSRRGQGILRELFF. The CDR3 DNA is TGTGCCACCAGCAGGCGGGGACAGGGCATACTCCGGGAGCTGTTTTTT.

On this clonotype: Sequence at one end of the junction differs from germline and may be a read error. The chain combines TRBV20-1 with TRBJ2-7; 14 nucleotides align to TRBD2. Germline V gene data show CDR1 as DFQATT and CDR2 as SNEGSKA (reference sequence). CDR3 size: 13 residues. CDR3 DNA: TGCAGTGGTAGACTAGCGGGAGGGAGGGAGCAGTACTTC. It specifies CSGRLAGGREQYF.

The chain uses TRBV7-3 and TRBJ2-1; the match to TRBD2 covers 10 bases. With 5 bases clipped from V and 8 bases from J, the junction kept 9 bases outside the gene matches. Germline values: CDR1 SGHTA, CDR2 FQGTGA. The CDR3 sequence is 15 residues long. CDR3 in amino acids: CASSTDGLAGDEQFF. In DNA, the CDR3 is TGTGCCAGCAGCACCGACGGGCTAGCGGGAGATGAGCAGTTCTTC.

The V gene is TRBV6-1, the J gene TRBJ2-7, with TRBD1 matching 7 bases. The CDR3 covers 14 residues. With V trimmed by 8 bases and J by 7 bases, 14 bases remained unmatched. CDR1 and CDR2 (germline): MNHNS, SASEGT. The CDR3 region has the DNA TGTGCCAGCTCTAGAGTTGCTAGGGGGCATGAGCAGTACTTC. Its translation: CASSRVARGHEQYF.

V gene TRBV11-2 combines with J gene TRBJ2-1; 13 nucleotides line up with TRBD2. V shed 8 bases and J 0 bases; nucleotides not matched to a gene: 4. The CDR3 has 16 amino acids. CDR1 is SGHAT and CDR2 is FQNNGV in the germline V gene. The CDR3 DNA sequence: TGTGCCAGCGGGACTAGCGGGGCTAGCTCCTACAATGAGCAGTTCTTC. Translation: CASGTSGASSYNEQFF.

This clonotype was observed many times. The gene calls are TRBV21-1 and TRBJ2-7; the DNA was not used to check the table's D call, TRBD2. TRBV21-1 is described as a pseudogene. The CDR3 has 21 residues. The CDR3 DNA follows: TGTGCCAGCAGCAAATTAACTTTCGCTAGCATCCTCCACCAAGGCTCCTACGAGCAGTACTTC. Protein: CASSKLTFASILHQGSYEQYF.

This clonotype occurred a few times. This CDR3 is CASTGTAKNIQYF. The CDR3 DNA is TGCGCCAGCACCGGGACAGCCAAAAACATTCAGTACTTC. The chain employs TRBV5-1 and TRBJ2-4; the D gene could be TRBD1 or TRBD2 (5 bases each). The CDR3 spans 13 residues. V lost 6 bases to trimming and J lost 0 bases, with 7 bases between them. The V gene's germline CDR1 is SGHRS and CDR2 YFSETQ. Full variable domain (missing parts from reference TRBV5-1 and TRBJ2-4): KAGVTQTPRYLIKTRGQQVTLSCSPISGHRSVSWYQQTPGQGLQFLFEYFSETQRNKGNFPGRFSGRQFSNSRSEMNVSTLELGDSALYLCASTGTAKNIQYFGAGTRLSVL.

The sample holds a few counts of this clonotype. The chain carries TRBV27 and TRBJ2-1; D may be TRBD1 (5 bases). CDR1 is MNHEY, CDR2 SMNVEV, per germline (reference sequence). Trimming took off 5 bases at V and 5 bases at J, with 16 bases between the two ends. There are 15 residues in the CDR3. As DNA, the CDR3 is TGTGCCAGCAGTCCTCAGACAGAGATGGACAATGAGCAGTTCTTC. Translated: CASSPQTEMDNEQFF.

V is TRBV4-2 and J is TRBJ2-3, with 10 bases aligning to TRBD1. Germline CDR1 LGHNA, CDR2 YNFKEQ. V dropped 0 bases and J dropped 4; count of bases not matched to a gene: 1. The CDR3 extends over 15 amino acids. CDR3 in DNA: TGTGCCAGCAGCCAAGATGGACAGGGGGCAGATACGCAGTATTTT. It yields the protein CASSQDGQGADTQYF.

Only one count was recorded for this clonotype. This sequence joins TRBV30 and TRBJ1-6, with a possible D match to TRBD1 (5 bases). Germline values: CDR1 GTSNPN, CDR2 SVGIG (reference sequence). This CDR3 has 13 amino acids. Trimming took off 2 bases at V and 4 bases at J, with 6 bases between the two ends. The CDR3: CAWSKGYNSPLHF. The CDR3 DNA is TGTGCCTGGAGTAAGGGGTATAATTCACCCCTCCACTTT.

This clonotype turned up a few times. This rearrangement joins TRBV20-1 to TRBJ1-1; no clear D. V lost 1 base, J lost 2 bases, and 11 bases lay in between. This CDR3 is built from 14 residues. CDR1 and CDR2 (germline): DFQATT, SNEGSKA (reference sequence). The CDR3 DNA is TGCAGTGCTAGAGGTTGGCAGAGAAACACTGAAGCTTTCTTT. Translating gives CSARGWQRNTEAFF.

The chain carries TRBV13 and TRBJ2-5; 15 bases fit TRBD2. This CDR3 spans 17 amino acids. Germline CDR1 and CDR2: PRHDT and FYEKMQ (reference sequence). V lost 5 bases to trimming and J lost 4 bases; unmatched junction nucleotides: 8. The chain's CDR3 is CASSPGTSGGPRETQYF. The CDR3 DNA reads as TGTGCCAGCAGCCCCGGGACTAGCGGGGGGCCTAGAGAGACCCAGTACTTC. The variable domain in full, with the rest retrieved from reference TRBV13 and TRBJ2-5, is AAGVIQSPRHLIKEKRETATLKCYPIPRHDTVYWYQQGPGQDPQFLISFYEKMQSDKGSIPDRFSAQQFSDYHSELNMSSLELGDSALYFCASSPGTSGGPRETQYFGPGTRLLVL.

This sequence joins TRBV29-1 and TRBJ2-7, with D tentatively TRBD1 (6 bases). V was shortened by 1 base and J by 2 bases, with 12 bases between the two germline ends. CDR1 is SQVTM and CDR2 is ANQGSEA in the germline V gene. The CDR3 runs 14 residues. The CDR3 protein is CSVEGADSPYEQYF. The CDR3 bases are TGCAGCGTTGAAGGGGCGGACAGCCCCTACGAGCAGTACTTC.

This clonotype has at least ten counts. This rearrangement joins TRBV7-9 to TRBJ2-1, with 7 positions matching TRBD1. Germline V CDR1 and CDR2: SEHNR, FQNEAQ (reference sequence). With V trimmed by 5 bases and J by 7 bases, 5 bases remained unmatched. CDR3 length equals 13 residues. The CDR3 coding sequence is TGTGCCAGCAGCCCCCTGGGACAGAATGAGCAGTTCTTC. Its protein is CASSPLGQNEQFF.

This clonotype was observed many times. The chain combines TRBV29-1 with TRBJ2-7, with D tentatively TRBD2 (5 bases). V dropped 4 bases and J dropped 2 bases, with 9 bases sitting between them. The CDR3 runs 12 residues. The germline V gene encodes CDR1 SQVTM and CDR2 ANQGSEA. The CDR3 nucleotides read TGCAGCGTTGTGTCGGGGACCTACGAGCAGTACTTC. This translates into CSVVSGTYEQYF.

The chain has TRBV6-1 and TRBJ2-5; weak D call: TRBD1 (5 bases). Trimming shortened V by 6 bases and J by 1 base, and 9 bases separated the two germline ends. CDR1 is MNHNS, CDR2 SASEGT, per germline. The CDR3 length is 13 residues. CDR3 sequence (DNA): TGTGCCAGCAGAGCAGGGCCCCAAGAGACCCAGTACTTC. This translates into CASRAGPQETQYF.

This rearrangement joins TRBV11-2 to TRBJ2-7; the D call may be TRBD1 or TRBD2 (5 bases each). The CDR3 sequence is 14 residues long. Per the germline V gene, CDR1 is SGHAT and CDR2 is FQNNGV. V dropped 0 bases and J dropped 7 bases, with 13 bases sitting between them. The CDR3 protein is CASSLDRETREQYF. CDR3 coding DNA: TGTGCCAGCAGCTTAGACAGGGAGACAAGGGAGCAGTACTTC.

The rearrangement joins TRBV25-1 to TRBJ2-3; TRBD1 matches 8 bases. The CDR3 runs 17 residues. Trimming cost V 1 base and J 1 base; bases outside gene matches: 7. The V gene's germline CDR1 is MGHDK and CDR2 SYGVNS. The CDR3 nucleotides are TGTGCCAGCAGTGAATGGCCCATGGGACAGGGCACAGATACGCAGTATTTT. Translation: CASSEWPMGQGTDTQYF.

On this clonotype itself: The germline gene is not matched at one end of the junction; a read error may be the cause. This chain uses TRBV11-3 with TRBJ2-1; D call uncertain. Looked up from germline, CDR1 is SGHNT and CDR2 is YENEEA. This CDR3 is 18 amino acids long. The CDR3 nucleotides are TGTGCCAGCAGCTTAGGTCGGCACAGAACCAGCTCCTACAATGGGCAGTTCTTC. Amino acids: CASSLGRHRTSSYNGQFF.

In this sample, this clonotype turned up many times. This chain joins TRBV6-2 or TRBV6-3 and TRBJ2-2; a weak D match, TRBD1 (6 bases). Germline-derived CDR1 and CDR2 are MNHEY and SVGEGT. The V end was cut by 5 bases, the J end by 6 bases, with 16 bases between. The CDR3 loop spans 15 amino acids. CDR3: CASSTIQGISGELFF. In DNA, the CDR3 is TGTGCCAGCAGTACGATACAGGGAATATCCGGGGAGCTGTTTTTT.

This clonotype was counted between two and nine times. The CDR3 loop is CASSQDPGGYTF. CDR3 coding DNA: TGTGCCAGCAGCCAAGATCCGGGTGGCTACACCTTC. V usage is TRBV4-2 and J usage is TRBJ1-2, with D unresolved. Trimming removed 0 bases at V and 7 bases at J, with 6 bases between. The CDR3 is 12 amino acids. CDR1 and CDR2 from the germline V gene are LGHNA and YNFKEQ.

The CDR3 region is CSVSSTTSIEQYF. As DNA, the CDR3 is TGCAGCGTCTCCTCAACCACAAGCATCGAGCAGTACTTC. The chain links TRBV29-1 to TRBJ2-7; D is unresolved. Germline CDR1 reads SQVTM; CDR2 reads ANQGSEA. This CDR3 comprises 13 residues. Deletions cut 6 bases from V and 6 bases from J, with 18 bases between.

The rearrangement uses TRBV7-2 and TRBJ2-7; D may be TRBD2 (6 bases). Looked up from germline, CDR1 is SGHTA and CDR2 is FQGNSA. The CDR3 extends over 13 amino acids. Deletions cut 7 bases from V and 2 bases from J, with 12 bases between. CDR3 in DNA: TGTGCCAGCACCGTCGCGGGGCCCTACGAGCAGTACTTC. This sequence encodes CASTVAGPYEQYF.